Shown below are 12 T cell receptor beta chains from a single sample sequenced in a study of T cells in Graves' hyperthyroidism and ophthalmopathy. TCR beta CDR3 regions were amplified from RNA transcripts. Primed by the HTBI set, a first-round RT-PCR was run on the TCR CDR3. TCRdb recomputed calls from the multiplex PCR reads with MiXCR, one row per CDR3 protein. The data hold about 700,000 distinct CDR3 sequences, with approximately 15% observed a single time. Source material: blood. The receptors were gathered from a woman under 30 with Graves' hyperthyroidism.

The V and J genes are TRBV4-1 and TRBJ2-1, with 10 bases identical to TRBD2. The CDR3 length is 16 residues. The germline CDR1 and CDR2 sequences are MGHRA and YSYEKL. Trimming at V came to 0 bases and at J to 9 bases, leaving 8 bases not matched to a gene. The CDR3 spells CASSQERLAGVFEQFF. CDR3 DNA sequence: TGCGCCAGCAGCCAAGAGCGGCTAGCGGGAGTGTTTGAGCAGTTCTTC.

This clonotype was seen at least ten times. The rearrangement uses TRBV20-1 and TRBJ2-7, with D perhaps matching TRBD1 (6 bases). The CDR3 extends over 11 amino acids. V gave up 8 bases and J gave up 0 bases, with 8 bases separating them. The germline V gene encodes CDR1 DFQATT and CDR2 SNEGSKA (reference sequence). The CDR3 loop reads CSTGLSYEQYF. The CDR3 region has the DNA TGCAGTACAGGGCTCTCCTACGAGCAGTACTTC.

The V and J genes are TRBV19 and TRBJ2-1; the match to TRBD2 covers 10 bases. Germline CDR1 LNHDA, CDR2 SQIVND (reference sequence). The trim removed 6 bases at V and 3 bases at J, leaving 8 bases unmatched. The CDR3 totals 16 residues. CDR3 amino acids: CASRKTSGSLYNEQFF. The CDR3 DNA reads as TGTGCCAGTAGGAAGACTAGCGGGTCCCTCTACAATGAGCAGTTCTTC. The complete variable domain, with remaining parts taken from reference TRBV19 and TRBJ2-1, reads DGGITQSPKYLFRKEGQNVTLSCEQNLNHDAMYWYRQDPGQGLRLIYYSQIVNDFQKGDIAEGYSVSREKKESFPLTVTSAQKNPTAFYLCASRKTSGSLYNEQFFGPGTRLTVL.

This clonotype was counted ten times or more. J is TRBJ2-2 and V is TRBV20-1; D gene ambiguous. The CDR3 totals 14 residues. Germline V lookup: CDR1 DFQATT, CDR2 SNEGSKA (reference sequence). This chain's CDR3 is CRRTGQVNTGELFF. The CDR3 DNA reads TGCCGTCGTACCGGGCAGGTGAACACCGGGGAGCTGTTTTTT.

This chain's CDR3 is CASQGNQPQHF. CDR3 nucleotide sequence: TGTGCCAGTCAGGGTAATCAGCCCCAGCATTTT. J is TRBJ1-5 and V is TRBV28; D is perhaps TRBD1 (5 bases). Germline V CDR1 and CDR2: MDHEN, SYDVKM. Trimming took 9 bases from V and 4 from J, leaving 7 bases between them. The CDR3 covers 11 residues.

J is TRBJ2-3 and V is TRBV11-3; D is possibly TRBD2 (5 bases). Trimming pared 1 base from V and 4 bases from J, leaving 9 bases between. CDR1 is SGHNT, CDR2 YENEEA, per germline. The CDR3 contains 14 residues. The DNA of the CDR3 is TGTGCCAGCAGCTTAGGTGGGAGTTCAGATACGCAGTATTTT. This translates into CASSLGGSSDTQYF.

V usage is TRBV29-1 and J usage is TRBJ2-1, with D tentatively TRBD2 (7 bases). The germline CDR1 and CDR2 sequences are SQVTM and ANQGSEA. V was clipped by 0 bases and J by 5 bases, with 14 bases between them. There are 15 residues in the CDR3. DNA of the CDR3: TGCAGCGTTGAAGATCTTGTAGGGGGGGACAATGAGCAGTTCTTC. Encoded protein: CSVEDLVGGDNEQFF.

This clonotype has just a few counts. V and J are TRBV27 and TRBJ1-5; TRBD1 matches at 8 bases. The V and J ends lost 6 bases and 0 bases, in that order; junction bases with no gene match: 10. Germline V gives CDR1 MNHEY, CDR2 SMNVEV (reference sequence). CDR3 length: 17 residues. In DNA form, the CDR3 reads TGTGCCAGCAGCAAAACAGGGGGGGCATATAGCAATCAGCCCCAGCATTTT. It translates to CASSKTGGAYSNQPQHF.

The rearrangement links TRBV6-5 to TRBJ2-6; D gene unclear. The V gene lost 2 bases and the J gene lost 2 bases, with 10 bases spanning the gap. The germline CDR1 and CDR2 sequences are MNHEY and SVGAGI. The CDR3 runs 16 residues. In DNA form, the CDR3 reads TGTGCCAGCAGTTACCTCTACTCGACTGGGGCCAACGTCCTGACTTTC. Its protein product is CASSYLYSTGANVLTF.

Points on this clonotype: The CDR3 does not end in the conserved phenylalanine or tryptophan, so this is likely a read error. The rearrangement links TRBV6-5 to TRBJ1-2; perhaps TRBD1 as D (5 bases). V was clipped by 2 bases and J by 3 bases, with 10 bases between them. Per the germline V gene, CDR1 is MNHEY and CDR2 is SVGAGI. This CDR3 region has 14 residues. DNA of the CDR3: TGTGCCAGCAGTTACATCAGGGCTCACTATGGCTACACCATC. Translation: CASSYIRAHYGYTI.

This sequence joins TRBV4-2 and TRBJ2-7, with 13 bases matching TRBD2. The CDR3 length is 16 residues. V lost 4 bases to trimming and J lost 1 base; unmatched junction nucleotides: 4. CDR1 is LGHNA and CDR2 is YNFKEQ in the germline V gene. DNA of the CDR3: TGTGCCAGCAGCCCGGGACTAGCGGGACGGTCCTACGAGCAGTACTTC. Its protein is CASSPGLAGRSYEQYF.

This clonotype occurred many times. V is TRBV13 and J is TRBJ1-1; no reliable D call. V gave up 4 bases and J gave up 10 bases, with 13 bases separating them. CDR3 length: 12 amino acids. Per germline, CDR1 PRHDT and CDR2 FYEKMQ (reference sequence). The CDR3, as DNA: TGTGCCAGCAGCTCTAGAGCTTTGCGAGCTTTCTTT. Its translation is CASSSRALRAFF.